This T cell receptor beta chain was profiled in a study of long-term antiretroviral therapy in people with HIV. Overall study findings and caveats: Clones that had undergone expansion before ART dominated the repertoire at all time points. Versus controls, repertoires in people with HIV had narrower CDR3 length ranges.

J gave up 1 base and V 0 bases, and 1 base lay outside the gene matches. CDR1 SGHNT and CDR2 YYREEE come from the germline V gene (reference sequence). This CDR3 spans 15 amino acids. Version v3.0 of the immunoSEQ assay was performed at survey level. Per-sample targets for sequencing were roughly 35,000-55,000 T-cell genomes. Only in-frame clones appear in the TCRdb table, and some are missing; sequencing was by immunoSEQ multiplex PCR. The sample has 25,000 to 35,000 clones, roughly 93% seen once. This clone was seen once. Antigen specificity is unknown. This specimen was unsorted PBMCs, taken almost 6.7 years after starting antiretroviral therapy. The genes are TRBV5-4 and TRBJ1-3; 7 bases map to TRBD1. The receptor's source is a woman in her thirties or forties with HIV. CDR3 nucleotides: TGTGCCAGCAGCTTGGCACAGGGGTCTGGAAACACCATATATTTT. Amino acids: CASSLAQGSGNTIYF.